One sample yielded the 28 T cell receptor beta chains listed below, sequenced in a study of sequential checkpoint blockade in melanoma. Profiled with immunoSEQ multiplex PCR; TCRdb holds only in-frame clones, not every one. Of roughly 13,000 clones listed, about 65% are singletons. Treatment in this sample: randomized to nivolumab then ipilimumab (arm A) or the reverse (arm B). Sequenced here: CD8+ T cells sorted from blood (inferred from file names), sampled from a patient given nivolumab and ipilimumab in sequence. All receptors come from a human donor with melanoma.

This clone occurred a few times. This chain uses TRBV11-2 with TRBJ2-7, with 7 positions matching TRBD1. V trimming: 5 bases; J trimming: 1 base; junction bases outside the gene matches: 8. CDR1 and CDR2 (germline): SGHAT, FQNNGV. The CDR3 length is 15 residues. CDR3 sequence: CASSQDTDRSYEQYF. The CDR3 nucleotides read TGTGCCAGCAGCCAAGATACGGACAGGTCCTACGAGCAGTACTTC.

The chain is built from TRBV27 and TRBJ2-7; possibly TRBD1 for D (5 bases). With 6 bases removed from V and 0 bases from J, the gap between germline ends came to 18 bases. The germline V gene encodes CDR1 MNHEY and CDR2 SMNVEV (reference sequence). The CDR3 runs to 16 residues. CDR3 sequence reads: CASSPGLISYSYEQYF. CDR3 DNA: TGTGCCAGCAGCCCAGGGCTGATATCTTACTCCTACGAGCAGTACTTC.

The chain combines TRBV12-5 with TRBJ2-1; D may be TRBD2 (5 bases). Germline V CDR1 and CDR2: LGHNT, FRNRAP. V gave up 2 bases and J gave up 5 bases, with 16 bases separating them. The length of the CDR3 is 16 residues. In DNA form, the CDR3 reads TGTGCTAGTGGTTTGCTCCCCGGAGGCGCCGACAATGAGCAGTTCTTC. This codes for CASGLLPGGADNEQFF.

Sample share makes this clone medium-sized. J is TRBJ2-3 and V is TRBV4-2, with 13 positions matching TRBD2. Trimming removed 4 bases from V and 4 bases from J; junction bases left unmatched: 5. The CDR3 is made up of 16 amino acids. CDR1 LGHNA and CDR2 YNFKEQ come from the germline V gene. The CDR3 DNA reads as TGTGCCAGCAGCCCGACCGGGACTAGCGGGGCAGATACGCAGTATTTT. It encodes CASSPTGTSGADTQYF.

The V call is TRBV4-2, the J call TRBJ2-3; D is unclear. The CDR3 is 13 residues long. The germline gives CDR1 LGHNA, CDR2 YNFKEQ. V was trimmed by 0 bases and J by 4 bases, leaving 5 bases between them. The CDR3 loop reads CASSQDTPDTQYF. The CDR3 DNA sequence: TGTGCCAGCAGCCAAGATACTCCAGATACGCAGTATTTT.

The chain employs TRBV30 and TRBJ1-2, with no clear D. The CDR3 spans 14 residues. Germline loops: CDR1 GTSNPN, CDR2 SVGIG (reference sequence). V gave up 3 bases and J gave up 0 bases, with 11 bases separating them. The CDR3 DNA reads as TGTGCCTGGAGCCTAGACTTGTCTAACTATGGCTACACCTTC. It encodes CAWSLDLSNYGYTF.

This chain links TRBV9 with TRBJ1-2; 8 positions match TRBD1. V dropped 0 bases and J dropped 6; count of bases not matched to a gene: 4. CDR3 length: 14 amino acids. Germline V gene data show CDR1 as SGDLS and CDR2 as YYNGEE. The DNA for the CDR3 is TGTGCCAGCAGCGTAGCGCAGGGGGCGGATGGCTACACCTTC. The encoded protein is CASSVAQGADGYTF.

CDR3 sequence (DNA): TGTGCCAGCAGTTATGGCAGGGGCTACGAGCAGTACTTC. The encoded protein is CASSYGRGYEQYF. The chain is built from TRBV6-5 and TRBJ2-7; a weak D match, TRBD1 (6 bases). Trimming pared 3 bases from V and 3 bases from J, leaving 9 bases between. Looked up from germline, CDR1 is MNHEY and CDR2 is SVGAGI. The CDR3 spans 13 residues.

The V and J genes are TRBV27 and TRBJ2-5, with 8 bases fitting TRBD1. The length of the CDR3 is 15 residues. V shed 5 bases and J 4 bases; nucleotides not matched to a gene: 9. Germline V CDR1 and CDR2: MNHEY, SMNVEV (reference sequence). DNA for the CDR3: TGTGCCAGCAGTGCGATGGGACAGGCCGGAGAGACCCAGTACTTC. It is translated as CASSAMGQAGETQYF.

This chain joins TRBV9 and TRBJ2-3; a weak D match, TRBD2 (6 bases). V was trimmed by 0 bases and J by 4 bases, leaving 9 bases between them. Germline values: CDR1 SGDLS, CDR2 YYNGEE. This CDR3 is built from 14 residues. The CDR3 nucleotides are TGTGCCAGCAGCGTAGGGCTAGCGTCAGATACGCAGTATTTT. Amino acids: CASSVGLASDTQYF.

A word on this clone: The junction does not match germline at one end; this may be a read error. The chain carries TRBV7-9 and TRBJ2-7; 8 bases match TRBD2. The CDR3 contains 14 residues. CDR1 and CDR2 from the germline V gene are SEHNR and FQNEAQ (reference sequence). In DNA, the CDR3 is TGCGCCAGCAGCCCACTCAAAGCGGGGGACGAGCAGTACTTC. It codes for CASSPLKAGDEQYF.

This rearrangement joins TRBV5-4 to TRBJ2-3; no definite D call. The V gene lost 0 bases and the J gene lost 2 bases, with 7 bases spanning the gap. This CDR3 is 14 amino acids long. CDR1 SGHNT and CDR2 YYREEE come from the germline V gene (reference sequence). The CDR3 sequence: CASSLGHDTDTQYF. CDR3 nucleotide sequence: TGTGCCAGCAGCTTGGGGCACGACACAGATACGCAGTATTTT.

The rearrangement joins TRBV4-1 to TRBJ2-2; a possible D gene is TRBD2 (7 bases). V lost 4 bases, J lost 6 bases, and 12 bases lay in between. This CDR3 region has 14 residues. Germline V lookup: CDR1 MGHRA, CDR2 YSYEKL. Written as DNA, the CDR3 is TGCGCCAGCAGCCCGATGGGGGGGCCCGGGGAGCTGTTTTTT. Translated, it gives CASSPMGGPGELFF.

This clone is labeled medium-sized. CDR3 sequence: CASSPVEDTEAFF. DNA for the CDR3: TGTGCCAGCAGCCCGGTCGAAGACACTGAAGCTTTCTTT. The chain couples TRBV7-6 to TRBJ1-1; D gene ambiguous. The CDR3 extends over 13 amino acids. CDR1 is SGHVS, CDR2 FNYEAQ, per germline. V shed 5 bases and J shed 3 bases, with 10 bases lying between them.

This chain uses TRBV10-3 with TRBJ1-1; maybe TRBD1 (5 bases). V was clipped by 3 bases and J by 3 bases, with 8 bases between them. The CDR3 runs to 13 residues. Germline V gene lookup returns CDR1 ENHRY and CDR2 SYGVKD. CDR3 coding DNA: TGTGCCATCAGTGAAACAGGCCACACTGAAGCTTTCTTT. Translated: CAISETGHTEAFF.

The gene calls are TRBV7-9 and TRBJ2-7; tentative D call: TRBD1 (6 bases). This CDR3 region has 12 residues. V gave up 7 bases and J gave up 2 bases, with 9 bases separating them. Germline CDR1 SEHNR, CDR2 FQNEAQ (reference sequence). The CDR3: CASKQGPYEQYF. Here the CDR3 DNA reads TGTGCCAGCAAACAGGGTCCCTACGAGCAGTACTTC.

In DNA, the CDR3 is TGTGCCAGCAGCTTACAAGCAGGGGCTCGAACAGATACGCAGTATTTT. This codes for CASSLQAGARTDTQYF. This chain uses TRBV7-6 with TRBJ2-3; a possible D gene is TRBD1 (6 bases). The germline V gene encodes CDR1 SGHVS and CDR2 FNYEAQ. The CDR3 is made up of 16 amino acids. Trimming cost V 2 bases and J 3 bases, with 15 bases left between them.

The V gene is TRBV27, the J gene TRBJ1-5, with TRBD1 as a possible D gene (5 bases). The germline gives CDR1 MNHEY, CDR2 SMNVEV (reference sequence). Trimming removed 5 bases from V and 5 bases from J, with 16 bases in between. The CDR3 spans 15 residues. The CDR3 coding sequence is TGTGCCAGCAGTCTATACCCGGTACAGGATCAGCCCCAGCATTTT. Translating it yields CASSLYPVQDQPQHF.

In this sample, this clone turned up once. V and J are TRBV7-6 and TRBJ2-3; TRBD2 agrees at 8 bases. V shed 8 bases and J 6 bases; nucleotides not matched to a gene: 10. Germline lookup yields CDR1 SGHVS and CDR2 FNYEAQ. This CDR3 spans 14 amino acids. CDR3 amino acids: CASAGLVGADTQYF. The CDR3 nucleotides read TGTGCCAGCGCGGGACTAGTGGGTGCGGATACGCAGTATTTT. Using reference TRBV7-6 and TRBJ2-3 for the parts outside the CDR3, the full variable domain is GAGVSQSPRYKVTKRGQDVALRCDPISGHVSLYWYRQALGQGPEFLTYFNYEAQQDKSGLPNDRFSAERPEGSISTLTIQRTEQRDSAMYRCASAGLVGADTQYFGPGTRLTVL.

This rearrangement joins TRBV9 to TRBJ2-3; 9 bases match TRBD2. Unmatched junction bases numbered 12, after V lost 4 bases and J lost 6 bases. This CDR3 has 16 residues. CDR1 SGDLS and CDR2 YYNGEE come from the germline V gene. As DNA, the CDR3 is TGTGCCAGCAGCAGACGGCTCAGCGGGGGGCGGGATACGCAGTATTTT. It specifies CASSRRLSGGRDTQYF.

The V and J genes are TRBV30 and TRBJ1-2, with TRBD1 matching over 7 bases. Trimming cost V 8 bases and J 4 bases; bases outside gene matches: 4. The germline V gene encodes CDR1 GTSNPN and CDR2 SVGIG (reference sequence). The CDR3 consists of 11 residues. The CDR3 nucleotides are TGTGCCGGGACAGTACCCTATGGCTACACCTTC. Protein sequence: CAGTVPYGYTF.

This chain connects TRBV4-1 to TRBJ2-1; 8 bases line up with TRBD2. With V trimmed by 0 bases and J by 7 bases, 8 bases remained unmatched. Germline V gene lookup returns CDR1 MGHRA and CDR2 YSYEKL. The CDR3 covers 16 residues. The CDR3 protein is CASSQDPGRGGNEQFF. The CDR3 DNA follows: TGCGCCAGCAGCCAAGATCCGGGCCGCGGGGGGAATGAGCAGTTCTTC.

V and J are TRBV19 and TRBJ2-2, with 10 bases matching TRBD2. The CDR3 has 14 residues. The V gene's germline CDR1 is LNHDA and CDR2 SQIVND (reference sequence). The CDR3 coding sequence is TGTGCGAGCACTAGCGGGGCTAACACCGGGGAGCTGTTTTTT. This codes for CASTSGANTGELFF.

Only one count was recorded for this clone. The V and J genes are TRBV6-5 and TRBJ1-2; D is perhaps TRBD1 (6 bases). The germline V gene encodes CDR1 MNHEY and CDR2 SVGAGI. This CDR3 spans 16 amino acids. Trimming stripped 0 bases from V and 3 bases from J, with 14 bases between. The CDR3: CASSYSTRQDDYGYTF. The CDR3 coding sequence is TGTGCCAGCAGTTACTCGACGCGACAGGATGACTATGGCTACACCTTC.

The chain is built from TRBV7-6 and TRBJ2-7, with D perhaps TRBD1 (6 bases). V lost 2 bases to trimming and J lost 2 bases, with 13 bases between them. Germline V gene data show CDR1 as SGHVS and CDR2 as FNYEAQ. CDR3 length: 15 residues. The CDR3 reads CASSLLVNRAYEQYF. CDR3 nucleotide sequence: TGTGCCAGCAGCTTACTTGTGAACAGGGCCTACGAGCAGTACTTC.

The rearrangement joins TRBV7-9 to TRBJ1-2, with D maybe TRBD1 (5 bases). The CDR3 has 13 residues. Trimming shortened V by 8 bases and J by 6 bases, and 16 bases separated the two germline ends. Germline CDR1 is SEHNR and CDR2 is FQNEAQ (reference sequence). CDR3 coding DNA: TGTGCCAGCGCTGGGGGGAACTACGATGGCTACACCTTC. Encoded protein: CASAGGNYDGYTF.

The chain is built from TRBV9 and TRBJ1-1; D is perhaps TRBD1 (5 bases). This CDR3 spans 13 amino acids. The V end was cut by 7 bases, the J end by 0 bases, with 10 bases between. Germline CDR1 reads SGDLS; CDR2 reads YYNGEE. The CDR3 coding sequence is TGTGCCAGCGCCGGGGGTATGAACACTGAAGCTTTCTTT. This sequence encodes CASAGGMNTEAFF.

The CDR3 sequence: CASSGGDGQGPQAPLETQYF. The CDR3 nucleotides are TGTGCCAGCAGCGGCGGCGACGGACAGGGCCCCCAGGCGCCACTAGAGACCCAGTACTTC. This chain uses TRBV7-3 with TRBJ2-5, with 8 bases matching TRBD1. The germline CDR1 and CDR2 sequences are SGHTA and FQGTGA. The CDR3 consists of 20 residues. With V trimmed by 5 bases and J by 4 bases, 24 bases remained unmatched.